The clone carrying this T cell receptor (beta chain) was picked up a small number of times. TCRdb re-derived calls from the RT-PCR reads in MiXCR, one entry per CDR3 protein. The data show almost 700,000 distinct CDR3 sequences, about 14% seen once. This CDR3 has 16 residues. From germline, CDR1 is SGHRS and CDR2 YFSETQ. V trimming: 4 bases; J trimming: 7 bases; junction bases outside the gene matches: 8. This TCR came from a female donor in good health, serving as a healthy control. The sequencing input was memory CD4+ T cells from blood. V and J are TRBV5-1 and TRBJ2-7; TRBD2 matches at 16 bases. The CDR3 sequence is CASSPSLGLAGGEQYF. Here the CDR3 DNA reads TGCGCCAGCAGCCCGAGCCTGGGACTAGCGGGAGGGGAGCAGTACTTC. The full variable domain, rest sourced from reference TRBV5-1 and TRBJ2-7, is KAGVTQTPRYLIKTRGQQVTLSCSPISGHRSVSWYQQTPGQGLQFLFEYFSETQRNKGNFPGRFSGRQFSNSRSEMNVSTLELGDSALYLCASSPSLGLAGGEQYFGPGTRLTVT.